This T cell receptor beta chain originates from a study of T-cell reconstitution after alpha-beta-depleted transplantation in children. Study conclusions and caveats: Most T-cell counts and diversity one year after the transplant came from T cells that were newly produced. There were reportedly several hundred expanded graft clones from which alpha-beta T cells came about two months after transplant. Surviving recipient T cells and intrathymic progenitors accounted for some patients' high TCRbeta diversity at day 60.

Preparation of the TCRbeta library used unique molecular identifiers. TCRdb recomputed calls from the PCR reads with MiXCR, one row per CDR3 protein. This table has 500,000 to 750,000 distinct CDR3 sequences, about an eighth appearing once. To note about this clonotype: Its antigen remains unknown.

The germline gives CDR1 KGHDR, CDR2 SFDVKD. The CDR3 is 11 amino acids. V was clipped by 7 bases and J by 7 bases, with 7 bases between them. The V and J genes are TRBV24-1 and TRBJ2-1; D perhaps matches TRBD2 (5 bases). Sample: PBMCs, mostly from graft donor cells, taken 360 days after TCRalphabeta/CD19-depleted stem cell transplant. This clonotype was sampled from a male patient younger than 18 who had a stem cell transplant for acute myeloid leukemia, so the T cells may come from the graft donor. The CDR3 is CATSLANEQFF. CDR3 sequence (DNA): TGTGCCACCAGCCTAGCTAATGAGCAGTTCTTC.